Listed below are T cell receptor beta chains from one sample, sequenced in a study of T-cell memory formation after mild COVID-19. TCRdb called the 5' RACE reads again in MiXCR, with one record for every CDR3 protein. The profile shows more than 10,000 distinct CDR3 sequences, roughly 15% of them singletons. The specimen was PBMCs or a T cell subset sorted from them (not recorded which). These receptors originate from a man between 18 and 35 years old who had mild COVID-19 (a few samples of this study predate the infection). Cell type and time point are not known. Each CDR3 is given with its conserved first and last residue. Fields, in order: V gene, clone size, J gene, D gene, CDR3 DNA, CDR3 protein. The D gene is left open where the match is weak. Some rows have no size entry. The others give once, few or many, or a class for an expanded clone.

TRBV7-9	many	TRBJ1-1	.	TGTGCCAGCAGCTTAGACTGGACTGAAGCTTTCTTT	CASSLDWTEAFF
TRBV5-1	few	TRBJ2-1	.	TGCGCCAGCAGTAGGGGGGGGCCTTACAATGAGCAGTTCTTC	CASSRGGPYNEQFF
TRBV7-6	.	TRBJ2-7	.	TGTGCCAGCAGCCGCGTTGAGGGGAGCTCCTACGAGCAGTACTTC	CASSRVEGSSYEQYF
TRBV20-1	many	TRBJ1-5	TRBD1	TGCAGTGCCCGGGACAGAAATCAGCCCCAGCATTTT	CSARDRNQPQHF
TRBV7-9	many	TRBJ1-1	.	TGTGCCAGCAGCTTAGTTTCTTGGACAGAGAACACTGAAGCTTTCTTT	CASSLVSWTENTEAFF
TRBV29-1	many	TRBJ2-1	.	TGCAGCGTACGTACCAATGAGCAGTTCTTC	CSVRTNEQFF
TRBV5-1	.	TRBJ2-3	TRBD1	TGCGCCAGCAGCCTTACAGGGGCCACGCGCAGAGGTACGCAGTATTTT	CASSLTGATRRGTQYF
TRBV7-8	many	TRBJ2-3	.	TGTGCCAGCAGCTTCCGGGCTAGCACAGATACGCAGTATTTT	CASSFRASTDTQYF
TRBV5-1	many	TRBJ1-1	.	TGCGCCAGCAGCTTGTGGTCAGGAGGGAACACTGAAGCTTTCTTT	CASSLWSGGNTEAFF
TRBV3-1	.	TRBJ1-5	.	TGTGCCAGCAGCCAAGGGGCCCAGCCCCAGCATTTT	CASSQGAQPQHF
TRBV7-3	many	TRBJ2-2	.	TGTGCCAGCAGCTTAGGAGGGGATCCCGGGGAGCTGTTTTTT	CASSLGGDPGELFF
TRBV30	.	TRBJ1-1	.	TGTGCCTGGAGTGTACAGGGGAACACTGAAGCTTTCTTT	CAWSVQGNTEAFF
TRBV5-1	.	TRBJ1-1	TRBD1	TGCGCCAGCAGCGGGGACTCAGGGGGATACACTGAAGCTTTCTTT	CASSGDSGGYTEAFF
TRBV9	.	TRBJ2-3	TRBD2	TGTGCCAGCAGCGTAGATGGCGGGGGAGGCACAGATACGCAGTATTTT	CASSVDGGGGTDTQYF
TRBV7-7	many	TRBJ2-2	.	TGTGCTAGCAGCTCAGCCCATGGCACCGGGGAGCTGTTTTTT	CASSSAHGTGELFF
TRBV7-2	many	TRBJ1-5	TRBD1	TGTGCCAGCAGCCCTTCGGACAGGGAAGGCAATCAGCCCCAGCATTTT	CASSPSDREGNQPQHF
TRBV10-1	.	TRBJ2-2	.	TGCGCCAGCAGCGCGAACACCGGGGAGCTGTTTTTT	CASSANTGELFF
TRBV23-1	.	TRBJ1-1	.	TGCGCCAGCGTCAGGGATGGGAACACTGAAGCTTTCTTT	CASVRDGNTEAFF
TRBV7-6	many	TRBJ2-2	TRBD2	TGTGCCAGCAGTTGGACTAGCGGGGACACCGGGGAGCTGTTTTTT	CASSWTSGDTGELFF
TRBV6-2/TRBV6-3	.	TRBJ2-7	.	TGTGCCAGCAGGCGGGATATATACGAGCAGTACTTC	CASRRDIYEQYF
TRBV6-2/TRBV6-3	many	TRBJ2-2	.	TGTGCCAGCAGTTACGGGGTTTCCGGGGAGCTGTTTTTT	CASSYGVSGELFF
TRBV24-1	once	TRBJ2-7	TRBD1	TGTGCCACCAGATCCGGGACAGGGAGGGACGAGCAGTACTTC	CATRSGTGRDEQYF
TRBV4-3	many	TRBJ1-2	TRBD1	TGCGCCAGCAGCCAAGATACTATTGGGACAGATCTTAACTATGGCTACACCTTC	CASSQDTIGTDLNYGYTF
TRBV7-2	.	TRBJ1-1	.	TGTGCCAGCAGCTTAGCACTCCTGAACACTGAAGCTTTCTTT	CASSLALLNTEAFF
TRBV7-9	many	TRBJ2-5	.	TGTGCCAGCAGCTTTTGGACGTACTTAGAGACCCAGTACTTC	CASSFWTYLETQYF
TRBV9	many	TRBJ2-3	TRBD2	TGTGCCAGCAGCGTATCGGGGGGGGCAGATACGCAGTATTTT	CASSVSGGADTQYF
TRBV10-3	many	TRBJ1-1	.	TGTGCCATCAGTGAGGGGGGATCTCTTGGGGGCACTGAAGCTTTCTTT	CAISEGGSLGGTEAFF
TRBV13	.	TRBJ2-5	TRBD2	TGTGCCAGCAGCTTAGGAGCGGGGAGACTCCAAGAGACCCAGTACTTC	CASSLGAGRLQETQYF
TRBV5-1	many	TRBJ1-1	.	TGCGCCAGCAGCTCTCCTCTTACAGGGTTAGGCGCTGAAGCTTTCTTT	CASSSPLTGLGAEAFF
TRBV11-2	.	TRBJ2-1	TRBD2	TGTGCCAGCAGCTTAGGGGGACTAGCGGGAGGGAACTACAATGAGCAGTTCTTC	CASSLGGLAGGNYNEQFF
TRBV18	.	TRBJ2-5	.	TGTGCCAGCTCACCAGAGGGACTCCGGGAGACCCAGTACTTC	CASSPEGLRETQYF
TRBV20-1	.	TRBJ1-5	TRBD1	TGCAGTGCTAGAGGACCCGGGACAGGGGGTTCCCATCAGCCCCAGCATTTT	CSARGPGTGGSHQPQHF
TRBV4-2	many	TRBJ2-3	TRBD1	TGTGCCAGCAGCCAAGAAGCCCCGACAGGGCATACGCAGTATTTT	CASSQEAPTGHTQYF
TRBV10-3	many	TRBJ2-1	.	TGTGCCATCAGTGAGTTCGAGGGCAAACAGAGGTACAATGAGCAGTTCTTC	CAISEFEGKQRYNEQFF
TRBV19	.	TRBJ1-1	.	TGTGCCAGTAGTTTCTCCCTCCAAACCTTCTTT	CASSFSLQTFF
TRBV14	hyperexpanded	TRBJ1-2	TRBD1	TGTGCCAGCAGCGGGACAGGGAACTATGGCTACACCTTC	CASSGTGNYGYTF
TRBV9	.	TRBJ2-7	.	TGTGCCAGCAGCGTAGATCAGGGCCACGAGCAGTACTTC	CASSVDQGHEQYF
TRBV4-1	.	TRBJ1-6	TRBD1	TGCGCCAGCAGCCAAGGACAGGGAGCCTATAATTCACCCCTCCACTTT	CASSQGQGAYNSPLHF
TRBV2	many	TRBJ2-3	TRBD2	TGTGCCAGCAGTGAAGTTTCCGGCGAACGGGAGGAATATTTT	CASSEVSGEREEYF
TRBV5-1	few	TRBJ2-7	.	TGCGCCAGCAGCCGGTCGGGACTCATGAGCTCCTACGAGCAGTACTTC	CASSRSGLMSSYEQYF
TRBV7-2	many	TRBJ2-5	TRBD2	TGTGCCAGCAGCTTAGAGGTTGGGACTAGCGGGGGGTTGAGGACCCAGTACTTC	CASSLEVGTSGGLRTQYF
TRBV24-1	.	TRBJ2-1	TRBD2	TGTGCCACCAGTGATTCTACTAGCGGGGCTTTGAGCTCCTACAATGAGCAGTTCTTC	CATSDSTSGALSSYNEQFF
TRBV11-2	many	TRBJ2-7	.	TGTGCCAGCATGGGGGGAGAGAACTACGAGCAGTACTTC	CASMGGENYEQYF
TRBV6-2/TRBV6-3	many	TRBJ1-2	.	TGTGCCAGCAGCCCCGGGGCGCTTCGCTATGGCTACACCTTC	CASSPGALRYGYTF
TRBV28	.	TRBJ2-1	TRBD1	TGTGCCAGCAGGGCAGGGGGCGCCTACAATGAGCAGTTCTTC	CASRAGGAYNEQFF
TRBV24-1	many	TRBJ2-2	.	TGTGCCACCAGTGCCGCGTATTGGGCGAGCGGGGAGCTGTTTTTT	CATSAAYWASGELFF
TRBV4-1	many	TRBJ1-2	.	TGCGCCAGCAGCCAAGTCATTCCGGGGGACGGTGGCTACACCTTC	CASSQVIPGDGGYTF
TRBV7-2	.	TRBJ2-1	.	TGTGCCAGCAGCTCCGGCTGGGGACTCTACAATGAGCAGTTCTTC	CASSSGWGLYNEQFF
TRBV6-5	many	TRBJ2-5	.	TGTGCCAGCAGTACCGGACGGAACCAAGAGACCCAGTACTTC	CASSTGRNQETQYF
TRBV6-5	many	TRBJ1-2	.	TGTGCCAGCAGTTACGGCGAGAAGGGGCGACGGAATGGCTACACCTTC	CASSYGEKGRRNGYTF
TRBV6-2/TRBV6-3	.	TRBJ1-1	.	TGTGCCAGCAGTTATTGGCAGGGACCAATGACTTTCTTT	CASSYWQGPMTFF
TRBV6-5	.	TRBJ2-1	TRBD2	TGTGCCAGCAGTCCCCTGGGGGGACTAGCGGCCTACAATGAGCAGTTCTTC	CASSPLGGLAAYNEQFF